The 25 T cell receptor beta chains below all came from one sample that was sequenced in a study of metastatic and nonmetastatic thyroid tumors (TCRdb year 2020). No treatment had been received by any patient before thyroid surgery. The method behind the library was PCR. For sequencing, an Illumina HiSeq 4000 was employed. TCRdb ran its own pipeline on the public reads, namely fastp trimming at Q25 and MiXCR clone calling, and kept in-frame beta chains. In this sample the table shows 22,000 or so clones, approximately 11% of which occur a single time. Together, the top ten hold just under 30% of the sample. Sequenced sample: blood. These receptors originate from a female donor with papillary thyroid cancer or a benign thyroid nodule (not recorded which). Some clones in this sample may be carry-over from other donors' samples.

This clone was detected a few times. This chain links TRBV6-6 with TRBJ1-6; D is uncertain. The CDR3 spans 13 residues. V was pared by 2 bases and J by 11 bases, with 10 bases between. Per germline, CDR1 MNHNY and CDR2 SVGAGI (reference sequence). CDR3: CASSYGTGTPLHF. In DNA, the CDR3 is TGTGCCAGCAGTTACGGTACGGGTACACCCCTCCACTTT.

This clone was recorded many times. J is TRBJ1-2 and V is TRBV3-1; 8 bases match TRBD1. Germline V lookup: CDR1 LGHDT, CDR2 YNNKEL (reference sequence). The CDR3 runs 14 residues. The V and J ends lost 4 bases and 4 bases, in that order; junction bases with no gene match: 5. The CDR3 loop is CASSPGGKGYGYTF. In DNA, the CDR3 is TGTGCCAGCAGCCCAGGGGGCAAGGGCTATGGCTACACCTTC. Together with reference TRBV3-1 and TRBJ1-2, the CDR3 gives the full variable domain: DTAVSQTPKYLVTQMGNDKSIKCEQNLGHDTMYWYKQDSKKFLKIMFSYNNKELIINETVPNRFSPKSPDKAHLNLHINSLELGDSAVYFCASSPGGKGYGYTFGSGTRLTVV.

On this clone itself: A read error may be the cause here, since a much bigger clone is one base away. The chain couples TRBV19 to TRBJ1-4, with a possible D match to TRBD1 (5 bases). This CDR3 contains 14 residues. Germline CDR1 LNHDA, CDR2 SQIVND (reference sequence). The V end was cut by 7 bases, the J end by 8 bases, with 17 bases between. The CDR3 nucleotides are TGTGCCAGTATCGGGACTACGGAGGTCGAAAAACTGTTTTTT. Translation: CASIGTTEVEKLFF.

The chain employs TRBV6-2 or TRBV6-3 and TRBJ2-7, with TRBD1 matching 7 bases. There are 14 residues in the CDR3. Germline V gives CDR1 MNHEY, CDR2 SVGEGT. The trim removed 5 bases at V and 4 bases at J, leaving 8 bases unmatched. CDR3 DNA sequence: TGTGCCAGCAGTAAGACAGGGTCTAGATACGAGCAGTACTTC. It yields the protein CASSKTGSRYEQYF.

On this clone: It may be a read error: a sequence one base away is much more abundant. In nucleotides, the CDR3 is TGTGCCAGTAGTATCATCGGCAGAGGAAAACTGTTTTTT. Translation: CASSIIGRGKLFF. The V call is TRBV19, the J call TRBJ1-4; no definite D call. Trimming took off 3 bases at V and 10 bases at J, with 12 bases between the two ends. Looked up from germline, CDR1 is LNHDA and CDR2 is SQIVND (reference sequence). The CDR3 spans 13 residues. The whole variable domain, filled in from reference TRBV19 and TRBJ1-4, reads DGGITQSPKYLFRKEGQNVTLSCEQNLNHDAMYWYRQDPGQGLRLIYYSQIVNDFQKGDIAEGYSVSREKKESFPLTVTSAQKNPTAFYLCASSIIGRGKLFFGSGTQLSVL.

In its sample, this clone was seen many times. The J gene is TRBJ2-3, the V gene TRBV28, with 10 nucleotides matching TRBD2. The CDR3 runs to 14 residues. V shed 6 bases, J shed 4 bases, and the junction held 4 bases outside the gene matches. CDR1 and CDR2 (germline): MDHEN, SYDVKM. CDR3 coding DNA: TGTGCCAGCAGGCTAGCGGGAGTGCCAGATACGCAGTATTTT. This codes for CASRLAGVPDTQYF.

Points on this clone: A much larger clone is a single base away; this may be a read error. The rearrangement uses TRBV5-1 and TRBJ1-5; D unclear. This CDR3 has 13 amino acids. The V gene's germline CDR1 is SGHRS and CDR2 YFSETQ. With 2 bases removed from V and 6 bases from J, the gap between germline ends came to 9 bases. The CDR3 region is CASSFKRTQPQHF. The CDR3 nucleotides are TGCGCCAGCAGCTTTAAGCGTACTCAGCCCCAGCATTTT.

This clone appeared many times. The V call is TRBV19, the J call TRBJ2-7, with a tentative D call TRBD1 (5 bases). Deletions cut 5 bases from V and 2 bases from J, with 10 bases between. Germline V CDR1 and CDR2: LNHDA, SQIVND (reference sequence). This CDR3 has 13 amino acids. The CDR3 DNA is TGTGCCAGTAGTCGAGACAGCCCCTACGAGCAGTACTTC. Its protein product is CASSRDSPYEQYF.

This clone counts as medium-sized. The chain couples TRBV28 to TRBJ2-3; weak D call: TRBD1 (6 bases). Trimming pared 4 bases from V and 4 bases from J, leaving 18 bases between. There are 16 residues in the CDR3. Germline CDR1 reads MDHEN; CDR2 reads SYDVKM. CDR3 protein: CASSYQTGRAADTQYF. For the CDR3, the DNA is TGTGCCAGCAGTTACCAGACAGGACGGGCTGCAGATACGCAGTATTTT.

This clone was recorded at least ten times. The chain employs TRBV20-1 and TRBJ2-3; 9 nucleotides match TRBD2. The CDR3 has 17 amino acids. Germline loops: CDR1 DFQATT, CDR2 SNEGSKA (reference sequence). The trim removed 3 bases at V and 2 bases at J, leaving 12 bases unmatched. This CDR3 is CSARKMPSGAYTDTQYF. CDR3 DNA: TGCAGTGCTAGGAAGATGCCTAGCGGGGCATACACAGATACGCAGTATTTT.

The table lists this clone with many counts. The V gene is TRBV4-1, the J gene TRBJ1-6; D not certain. The V and J ends lost 8 bases and 7 bases respectively, with 15 bases between them. There are 14 residues in the CDR3. Per the germline V gene, CDR1 is MGHRA and CDR2 is YSYEKL. The CDR3 spells CASSQPAQNSPLHF. CDR3 nucleotide sequence: TGCGCCAGCTCCCAACCGGCCCAAAATTCACCCCTCCACTTT.

This clone was picked up a small number of times. The CDR3 carries no conserved terminal phenylalanine or tryptophan, so it likely arises from a read error. The chain is built from TRBV28 and TRBJ1-2; D not resolved. The CDR3 sequence is 15 residues long. Trimming shortened V by 5 bases and J by 6 bases, and 19 bases separated the two germline ends. Germline V gene sequence: CDR1 MDHEN, CDR2 SYDVKM. CDR3 in amino acids: CASSPYRMATDGYTV. DNA of the CDR3: TGTGCCAGCAGTCCCTATCGGATGGCTACGGATGGCTACACCGTC.

This clone was observed at least ten times. The J gene is TRBJ1-5, the V gene TRBV7-8; D gene uncertain. This CDR3 spans 14 amino acids. The germline V gene has CDR1 SGHVS and CDR2 FQNEAQ. Trimming shortened V by 1 base and J by 5 bases, and 9 bases separated the two germline ends. In DNA, the CDR3 is TGTGCCAGCAGCTTAGTTGGCGTGTATCAGCCCCAGCATTTT. It is translated as CASSLVGVYQPQHF.

This clone has at least ten counts. The genes are TRBV6-2 or TRBV6-3 and TRBJ2-2; 10 bases map to TRBD2. The CDR3 length is 16 residues. V lost 6 bases and J lost 1; bases outside the gene matches: 5. Germline V gives CDR1 MNHEY, CDR2 SVGEGT. Written as DNA, the CDR3 is TGTGCCAGCAGGCCTCTAGCGGGAGTGAACACCGGGGAGCTGTTTTTT. This codes for CASRPLAGVNTGELFF.

In this sample, this clone turned up many times. The chain carries TRBV5-1 and TRBJ2-7; TRBD2 matches at 10 bases. The CDR3 length is 14 residues. CDR1 and CDR2 (germline): SGHRS, YFSETQ. The junction had 1 base not matched to a gene; V was cut back by 1 base and J by 3 bases. The CDR3 DNA reads TGCGCCAGCAGCTTGACTAGCGGGATCTACGAGCAGTACTTC. It yields the protein CASSLTSGIYEQYF. Filled out from reference TRBV5-1 and TRBJ2-7, the complete variable domain reads KAGVTQTPRYLIKTRGQQVTLSCSPISGHRSVSWYQQTPGQGLQFLFEYFSETQRNKGNFPGRFSGRQFSNSRSEMNVSTLELGDSALYLCASSLTSGIYEQYFGPGTRLTVT.

This clone was found many times. J is TRBJ2-7 and V is TRBV20-1; possibly TRBD2 for D (6 bases). The CDR3 totals 12 residues. Germline CDR1 DFQATT, CDR2 SNEGSKA (reference sequence). CDR3 DNA sequence: TGCAGCGCCGGGCTAGCGTCTGGGGAGCAGTACTTC. Amino acids: CSAGLASGEQYF.

This chain links TRBV20-1 with TRBJ2-7; D gene unclear. This CDR3 spans 12 amino acids. Germline CDR1 is DFQATT and CDR2 is SNEGSKA (reference sequence). With 7 bases removed from V and 7 bases from J, the gap between germline ends came to 17 bases. The CDR3 region is CSGAEVLEEQYF. CDR3 coding DNA: TGCAGTGGGGCCGAGGTCCTAGAAGAGCAGTACTTC.

In this sample, this clone turned up a few times. A much larger clone sits a single nucleotide away, making a read error possible. The chain employs TRBV11-1 and TRBJ2-7; D gene ambiguous. The length of the CDR3 is 13 residues. CDR1 SGHAT and CDR2 FQDESV come from the germline V gene (reference sequence). The chain's CDR3 is CAGSLQDSYEQYF. Written as DNA, the CDR3 is TGTGCCGGCAGCCTACAAGACTCCTACGAGCAGTACTTC.

This clone came up many times. The chain couples TRBV19 to TRBJ2-1, with 15 bases fitting TRBD2. CDR1 is LNHDA and CDR2 is SQIVND in the germline V gene (reference sequence). V lost 4 bases, J lost 4 bases, and 2 bases stayed unmatched. The CDR3 sequence is 16 residues long. CDR3 bases: TGTGCCAGTAGTAGCGGGACTAGCGGGGGGTACAATGAGCAGTTCTTC. Encoded protein: CASSSGTSGGYNEQFF. The full variable domain, rest sourced from reference TRBV19 and TRBJ2-1, is DGGITQSPKYLFRKEGQNVTLSCEQNLNHDAMYWYRQDPGQGLRLIYYSQIVNDFQKGDIAEGYSVSREKKESFPLTVTSAQKNPTAFYLCASSSGTSGGYNEQFFGPGTRLTVL.

This clone appeared many times. The genes are TRBV7-9 and TRBJ2-7; 7 bases are a match to TRBD2. V gave up 5 bases and J gave up 5 bases; unmatched junction bases: 12. The CDR3 contains 15 residues. Per the germline V gene, CDR1 is SEHNR and CDR2 is FQNEAQ (reference sequence). Written as DNA, the CDR3 is TGTGCCAGCAGCGCGGGGAGCGGGATGCCTAACGAGCAGTACTTC. Translated, it gives CASSAGSGMPNEQYF.

This clone has just a few counts. With a much larger clone just one base away, this may be a read error. Additional DNA sequences in this sample encode the identical CDR3. The chain combines TRBV19 with TRBJ2-1, with 9 positions matching TRBD2. The germline V gene has CDR1 LNHDA and CDR2 SQIVND (reference sequence). The CDR3 length is 15 residues. The CDR3 reads CASRDGRLADNEQFF. In DNA, the CDR3 is TGTGCCAGTAGAGACGGTAGACTAGCGGACAATGAGCAATTCTTC. Full variable domain (missing parts from reference TRBV19 and TRBJ2-1): DGGITQSPKYLFRKEGQNVTLSCEQNLNHDAMYWYRQDPGQGLRLIYYSQIVNDFQKGDIAEGYSVSREKKESFPLTVTSAQKNPTAFYLCASRDGRLADNEQFFGPGTRLTVL.

This clone was detected many times. This chain uses TRBV19 with TRBJ2-2, with 9 nucleotides matching TRBD2. The length of the CDR3 is 14 residues. The junction had 1 base not matched to a gene; V was cut back by 3 bases and J by 5 bases. Germline CDR1 and CDR2: LNHDA and SQIVND (reference sequence). DNA for the CDR3: TGTGCCAGTAGTATCCTAGCGGGAACCGGGGAGCTGTTTTTT. Its protein is CASSILAGTGELFF. Full variable domain (outside the CDR3, taken from reference TRBV19 and TRBJ2-2): DGGITQSPKYLFRKEGQNVTLSCEQNLNHDAMYWYRQDPGQGLRLIYYSQIVNDFQKGDIAEGYSVSREKKESFPLTVTSAQKNPTAFYLCASSILAGTGELFFGEGSRLTVL.

This clone was seen repeatedly, ten times or more. V is TRBV20-1 and J is TRBJ2-7; no clear D. The CDR3 loop spans 14 amino acids. V lost 6 bases to trimming and J lost 3 bases, with 18 bases between them. CDR1 and CDR2 (germline): DFQATT, SNEGSKA (reference sequence). DNA for the CDR3: TGCAGTGCCCCTCTCAGCGTGACAAACTACGAGCAGTACTTC. Translated, it gives CSAPLSVTNYEQYF.

Comments on this clone: A much larger clonotype is one base distant, so this may be a read error. The rearrangement joins TRBV29-1 to TRBJ2-1; D may be TRBD1 (6 bases). This CDR3 has 12 amino acids. V dropped 3 bases and J dropped 8 bases, with 11 bases sitting between them. CDR1 is SQVTM and CDR2 is ANQGSEA in the germline V gene. In nucleotides, the CDR3 is TGCAGCGTTGACAGGGGTGGATATGAGCAGTTCTTC. It is translated as CSVDRGGYEQFF.

This clone counts as medium-sized. The V and J genes are TRBV6-4 and TRBJ2-6; no clear D. Trimming removed 7 bases at V and 5 bases at J, with 15 bases between. The CDR3 contains 15 residues. Germline V gene data show CDR1 as MRHNA and CDR2 as SNTAGT. Written as DNA, the CDR3 is TGTGCCAGCAAACCCACATCCCTCTGGGCCAACGTCCTGACTTTC. This encodes CASKPTSLWANVLTF.